This entry lists 21 T cell receptor beta chains sequenced from one sample in a study of metastatic and nonmetastatic thyroid tumors. Thyroid surgery was preceded by no treatment in any patient. TCRdb redid the clone calls on the PCR reads using MiXCR. This sample has about 40,000 clones, with around 16% found just once. Sequencing was carried out using blood. The source is a female donor with papillary thyroid cancer or a benign thyroid nodule (not recorded which). Some clones in this sample may be carry-over from other donors' samples.

This clone showed up just a few times. The chain is built from TRBV4-2 and TRBJ2-2, with 15 bases identical to TRBD2. The CDR3 is 15 residues long. Germline assignment: CDR1 LGHNA and CDR2 YNFKEQ. The V gene end was trimmed by 8 bases and the J gene end by 13 bases; junction bases not matched to a gene: 11. The CDR3 DNA sequence: TGTGCCAGCCAGCCCGGGACTAGCGGGGGGTGGGGGCTGTTTTTT. Protein: CASQPGTSGGWGLFF.

This clone was seen repeatedly, ten times or more. The chain joins TRBV10-3 to TRBJ1-3; TRBD1 is a possible D gene (5 bases). The length of the CDR3 is 13 residues. Trimming removed 9 bases from V and 0 bases from J, with 9 bases in between. From germline, CDR1 is ENHRY and CDR2 SYGVKD. The CDR3 DNA follows: TGTGCCATGGGACCTTCCTCTGGAAACACCATATATTTT. Its protein is CAMGPSSGNTIYF.

The chain employs TRBV12-3 or TRBV12-4 and TRBJ1-2, with D unclear. V gave up 3 bases and J gave up 3 bases, with 5 bases separating them. The CDR3 is 12 amino acids. The DNA for the CDR3 is TGTGCCAGCAGTTTGGGTTACTATGGCTACACCTTC. Its protein product is CASSLGYYGYTF.

Details on this clone: The germline gene is not matched at one end of the junction; a read error may be the cause. This specimen includes other DNA sequences encoding the same CDR3. This chain uses TRBV19 with TRBJ2-2; 8 bases are a match to TRBD1. This CDR3 has 14 residues. Germline V gene data show CDR1 as LNHDA and CDR2 as SQIVND (reference sequence). In DNA, the CDR3 is TGTGCCAGTTTGCCAGGACAGGGTCACGGGGAGTTGTTTTTT. Protein product: CASLPGQGHGELFF. Together with reference TRBV19 and TRBJ2-2, the CDR3 gives the full variable domain: DGGITQSPKYLFRKEGQNVTLSCEQNLNHDAMYWYRQDPGQGLRLIYYSQIVNDFQKGDIAEGYSVSREKKESFPLTVTSAQKNPTAFYLCASLPGQGHGELFFGEGSRLTVL.

The CDR3: CASTLGGNTGELFF. CDR3 bases: TGTGCCAGCACCTTAGGAGGCAACACCGGGGAGCTGTTTTTT. This chain uses TRBV12-3 or TRBV12-4 with TRBJ2-2; a possible D gene is TRBD2 (5 bases). The ends were cut back, 7 bases at V and 2 bases at J, with 11 bases in the middle. The CDR3 consists of 14 residues.

This clone appeared many times. The chain uses TRBV7-9 and TRBJ2-1; 7 bases match TRBD2. Germline V gene data show CDR1 as SEHNR and CDR2 as FQNEAQ (reference sequence). The CDR3 length is 14 residues. V lost 2 bases and J lost 6; bases outside the gene matches: 4. The CDR3 loop reads CASSLPGGGNEQFF. CDR3 in DNA: TGTGCCAGCAGCTTACCGGGGGGTGGCAATGAGCAGTTCTTC.

This clone was detected ten times or more. The chain employs TRBV19 and TRBJ2-1; TRBD2 agrees at 7 bases. J gave up 6 bases and V 6 bases, and 5 bases lay outside the gene matches. The CDR3 totals 13 residues. Per germline, CDR1 LNHDA and CDR2 SQIVND (reference sequence). CDR3 nucleotide sequence: TGTGCCAGTAGGAACCGGGGGGTCAATGAGCAGTTCTTC. This translates into CASRNRGVNEQFF.

Ten or more counts support this clone. The chain combines TRBV7-2 with TRBJ1-2, with a weak D call TRBD1 (5 bases). The CDR3 extends over 13 amino acids. Germline V gene sequence: CDR1 SGHTA, CDR2 FQGNSA. The germline V and J ends were trimmed by 5 bases and 7 bases, with 14 bases remaining between them. The CDR3: CASSRDRDAGYTF. The CDR3 DNA reads as TGTGCCAGCAGCCGCGACAGAGATGCTGGCTACACCTTC.

This clone counts as medium-sized (0.01 to 0.1%). This chain links TRBV4-1 with TRBJ2-7; 9 bases align to TRBD1. The junction had 10 bases not matched to a gene; V was cut back by 4 bases and J by 6 bases. Germline loops: CDR1 MGHRA, CDR2 YSYEKL. CDR3 length equals 15 residues. In nucleotides, the CDR3 is TGCGCCAGCAGCCTTCTACAGGGGGCGCTTTCCGAGCAGTACTTC. Its translation: CASSLLQGALSEQYF.

This clone came up many times. V is TRBV6-4 and J is TRBJ1-2; D is possibly TRBD1 (5 bases). Germline V gene sequence: CDR1 MRHNA, CDR2 SNTAGT. This CDR3 is 12 amino acids long. Trimming cost V 3 bases and J 6 bases, with 8 bases left between them. For the CDR3, the DNA is TGTGCCAGCAGTGAAGGGACGAATGGCTACACCTTC. Encoded protein: CASSEGTNGYTF.

This clone was recorded at least ten times. A much more abundant neighbour one base away suggests this may be a read error. Other DNA sequences in the same sample also yield this CDR3. The rearrangement uses TRBV11-2 and TRBJ2-1, with D unclear. There are 12 residues in the CDR3. Germline loops: CDR1 SGHAT, CDR2 FQNNGV. The V end lost 5 bases, the J end lost 10 bases, and 12 bases lay between the germline ends. Here the CDR3 reads CASSRLALEQFF. CDR3 DNA sequence: TGTGCCAGCAGCCGACTGGCGCTCGAGCAGTTCTTC.

This clone has a count of ten or more. The chain combines TRBV6-1 with TRBJ1-1; D remains unclear. The CDR3 loop spans 12 amino acids. V lost 7 bases and J 8 bases, leaving 14 bases between the germline ends. The germline CDR1 and CDR2 sequences are MNHNS and SASEGT. CDR3 in DNA: TGTGCCAGCACCCGAGGAAGAGCCGAAGCTTTCTTT. Residues: CASTRGRAEAFF.

This clone has ten or more counts. V usage is TRBV20-1 and J usage is TRBJ1-2; D is unclear. From germline, CDR1 is DFQATT and CDR2 SNEGSKA (reference sequence). V was cut by 6 bases and J by 13 bases, with 9 bases left in between. The CDR3 has 8 amino acids. The CDR3 region is CSALASTF. The CDR3 nucleotides are TGCAGTGCCCTAGCCTCCACCTTC.

Comment on this clone: The sample has other DNA sequences that encode this CDR3 too. The chain links TRBV20-1 to TRBJ2-3; TRBD2 agrees at 11 bases. The CDR3 runs to 18 residues. Germline CDR1 DFQATT, CDR2 SNEGSKA (reference sequence). V dropped 0 bases and J dropped 4; count of bases not matched to a gene: 12. Here the CDR3 reads CSARDLCLAGGRADTQYF. CDR3 in DNA: TGCAGTGCTAGAGATTTATGTCTAGCGGGGGGCAGGGCAGATACGCAGTATTTT.

In its sample, this clone was seen many times. This chain links TRBV20-1 with TRBJ2-3; weak D call: TRBD2 (5 bases). The length of the CDR3 is 13 residues. Germline lookup yields CDR1 DFQATT and CDR2 SNEGSKA (reference sequence). Trimming removed 1 base from V and 10 bases from J, with 15 bases in between. In nucleotides, the CDR3 is TGCAGTGCTAGAGCCACCTCGGGGTTCCCGCAGTATTTT. Its translation: CSARATSGFPQYF.

In this sample, this clone turned up many times. This rearrangement joins TRBV9 to TRBJ2-7; D might be TRBD1 (5 bases). CDR1 is SGDLS and CDR2 is YYNGEE in the germline V gene. The CDR3 covers 12 residues. Trimming took off 1 base at V and 3 bases at J, with 5 bases between the two ends. The CDR3 is CASSVQGYEQYF. DNA of the CDR3: TGTGCCAGCAGCGTACAGGGCTACGAGCAGTACTTC.

This clone was found many times. The chain joins TRBV12-3 or TRBV12-4 to TRBJ1-3; D uncertain. The V gene lost 2 bases and the J gene lost 0 bases, with 8 bases spanning the gap. This CDR3 comprises 15 residues. The CDR3 nucleotides read TGTGCCAGCAGTTTACAGGCGGGCTCTGGAAACACCATATATTTT. Translating it yields CASSLQAGSGNTIYF.

In this sample, this clone turned up many times. The chain combines TRBV7-8 with TRBJ1-5; D is ambiguous. Germline loops: CDR1 SGHVS, CDR2 FQNEAQ. The CDR3 consists of 12 residues. The V and J ends lost 5 bases and 3 bases respectively, with 5 bases between them. Written as DNA, the CDR3 is TGTGCCAGCAGCATAAACAATCAGCCCCAGCATTTT. This translates into CASSINNQPQHF.

This chain links TRBV11-1 with TRBJ2-7; a weak D match, TRBD2 (7 bases). The CDR3 has 14 amino acids. Deletions cut 2 bases from V and 6 bases from J, with 14 bases between. The germline gives CDR1 SGHAT, CDR2 FQDESV (reference sequence). The DNA for the CDR3 is TGTGCCAGCAGCTTAAGTCGGGGAGGGGGCGAGCAGTACTTC. Amino acid sequence: CASSLSRGGGEQYF.

The table lists this clone with many counts. This chain links TRBV7-9 with TRBJ1-1; D not resolved. The CDR3 has 13 residues. V was pared by 4 bases and J by 2 bases, with 8 bases between. Germline V lookup: CDR1 SEHNR, CDR2 FQNEAQ (reference sequence). The CDR3 reads CASSSGTNTEAFF. CDR3 DNA: TGTGCCAGCAGCTCTGGAACAAACACTGAAGCTTTCTTT.

This clone has only a few counts. The V call is TRBV6-1, the J call TRBJ1-6; weak D call: TRBD1 (6 bases). V was trimmed by 6 bases and J by 9 bases, leaving 18 bases between them. The CDR3 totals 15 residues. CDR1 and CDR2 from the germline V gene are MNHNS and SASEGT. The CDR3 reads CASSQLQGGGSPLHF. In DNA form, the CDR3 reads TGTGCCAGCAGCCAACTGCAGGGAGGGGGTTCACCCCTCCACTTT.